These 19 T cell receptor beta chains share one sample of origin, sequenced in a study of blood T cell repertoires in COVID-19. Assay used: immunoSEQ multiplex PCR; TCRdb lists only in-frame clones, some missing. The top ten clones hold 50% to 55% of a sample with just under 65,000 clones, about 75% of them seen once. The source material was peripheral blood. The source is a woman of 80 years or more with acute or convalescent COVID-19.

This clone was seen a few times. The V call is TRBV11-2, the J call TRBJ2-7, with 13 bases aligning to TRBD2. The CDR3 covers 14 residues. CDR1 SGHAT and CDR2 FQNNGV come from the germline V gene. Losses at the gene ends were 7 bases for V and 10 bases for J; bases not matched to a gene: 10. The CDR3, as DNA: TGTGCCAGCATTAGGACTAGCGGGAGCGCGGACCAGTACTTC. Its protein product is CASIRTSGSADQYF.

V usage is TRBV3-1 (or the pseudogene TRBV3-2) and J usage is TRBJ1-3; 7 positions match TRBD1. Germline V gene sequence: CDR1 LGHDT, CDR2 YNNKEL (reference sequence). The length of the CDR3 is 15 residues. J lost 0 bases, V lost 4 bases, and 3 bases had no gene match. The CDR3 here is CASSPWTGSGNTIYF. CDR3 coding DNA: TGTGCCAGCAGCCCCTGGACAGGCTCTGGAAACACCATATATTTT.

This rearrangement joins TRBV5-1 to TRBJ2-1, with no clear D. Germline CDR1 and CDR2: SGHRS and YFSETQ. This CDR3 comprises 13 residues. The ends were cut back, 0 bases at V and 6 bases at J, with 7 bases in the middle. This CDR3 is CASSLGLINEQFF. The CDR3 DNA sequence: TGCGCCAGCAGCTTGGGGCTCATCAATGAGCAGTTCTTC.

V usage is TRBV13 and J usage is TRBJ2-7; TRBD1 matches 9 bases. V shed 5 bases, J shed 2 bases, and the junction held 7 bases outside the gene matches. Germline-derived CDR1 and CDR2 are PRHDT and FYEKMQ (reference sequence). The CDR3 is made up of 15 amino acids. CDR3 amino acids: CASSLQGAETYEQYF. CDR3 nucleotides: TGTGCCAGCAGCCTACAGGGGGCTGAGACCTACGAGCAGTACTTC.

V and J are TRBV3-1 (or the pseudogene TRBV3-2) and TRBJ2-5, with TRBD2 as a possible D gene (5 bases). Germline V gene sequence: CDR1 LGHDT, CDR2 YNNKEL (reference sequence). With 4 bases removed from V and 2 bases from J, the gap between germline ends came to 20 bases. The CDR3 spans 17 residues. The DNA for the CDR3 is TGTGCCAGCAGCCCCATGACGGGTAGCGCGAGTCAAGAGACCCAGTACTTC. It encodes CASSPMTGSASQETQYF.

The chain carries TRBV3-1 (or the pseudogene TRBV3-2) and TRBJ2-7, with a possible D match to TRBD2 (6 bases). This CDR3 contains 14 residues. Trimming removed 1 base at V and 4 bases at J, with 11 bases between. The germline V gene has CDR1 LGHDT and CDR2 YNNKEL (reference sequence). The CDR3 reads CASSQGLGIYEQYF. CDR3 coding DNA: TGTGCCAGCAGCCAAGGACTAGGGATTTACGAGCAGTACTTC.

J is TRBJ2-2 and V is TRBV7-2, with a tentative D call TRBD2 (6 bases). Germline CDR1 SGHTA, CDR2 FQGNSA. The CDR3 consists of 14 residues. Trimming pared 4 bases from V and 5 bases from J, leaving 11 bases between. This CDR3 is CASSWGVRTGELFF. The DNA of the CDR3 is TGTGCCAGCAGCTGGGGGGTGCGGACCGGGGAGCTGTTTTTT.

The genes are TRBV4-2 and TRBJ2-2; D gene ambiguous. V lost 1 base and J 6 bases, leaving 9 bases between the germline ends. The V gene's germline CDR1 is LGHNA and CDR2 YNFKEQ. The CDR3 has 14 residues. The DNA for the CDR3 is TGTGCCAGCAGCCAAGGGGTGGAGCCCGGGGAGCTGTTTTTT. It specifies CASSQGVEPGELFF.

The V gene is TRBV28, the J gene TRBJ2-1; 13 nucleotides match TRBD2. Germline-derived CDR1 and CDR2 are MDHEN and SYDVKM. The CDR3 is 17 amino acids. J lost 4 bases, V lost 4 bases, and 7 bases had no gene match. CDR3 in DNA: TGTGCCAGCAGTTATACTAGCGGGAGGGCCAGGTACAATGAGCAGTTCTTC. It encodes CASSYTSGRARYNEQFF. The variable domain in full, completed from reference TRBV28 and TRBJ2-1, reads DVKVTQSSRYLVKRTGEKVFLECVQDMDHENMFWYRQDPGLGLRLIYFSYDVKMKEKGDIPEGYSVSREKKERFSLILESASTNQTSMYLCASSYTSGRARYNEQFFGPGTRLTVL.

This clone was detected only a few times. V gene TRBV20-1 combines with J gene TRBJ2-7; maybe TRBD1 (5 bases). This CDR3 region has 11 residues. Germline V gives CDR1 DFQATT, CDR2 SNEGSKA (reference sequence). Trimming removed 6 bases at V and 5 bases at J, with 11 bases between. CDR3 in amino acids: CSAETADEQYF. The CDR3 DNA reads as TGCAGTGCGGAGACAGCTGACGAGCAGTACTTC.

This chain connects TRBV28 to TRBJ1-2, with 7 bases fitting TRBD1. V lost 4 bases and J lost 4; bases outside the gene matches: 9. This CDR3 region has 15 residues. From germline, CDR1 is MDHEN and CDR2 SYDVKM. The DNA for the CDR3 is TGTGCCAGCAGTTACGACGACAGGGATCCCTATGGCTACACCTTC. Translated: CASSYDDRDPYGYTF.

The V and J genes are TRBV28 and TRBJ2-7; TRBD1 might be the D (5 bases). Trimming left V 7 bases short and J 2 bases short, with 15 bases between. CDR1 is MDHEN and CDR2 is SYDVKM in the germline V gene. The CDR3 is made up of 14 amino acids. This chain's CDR3 is CASTQVGTTYEQYF. The CDR3 nucleotides read TGTGCCAGCACACAGGTCGGCACCACCTACGAGCAGTACTTC.

This chain links TRBV7-9 with TRBJ2-5, with 11 nucleotides matching TRBD2. CDR3 size: 16 residues. V trimming: 4 bases; J trimming: 4 bases; junction bases outside the gene matches: 8. Looked up from germline, CDR1 is SEHNR and CDR2 is FQNEAQ (reference sequence). The CDR3 loop reads CASSYRTSGGLETQYF. DNA for the CDR3: TGTGCCAGCAGCTATCGAACTAGCGGGGGTTTAGAGACCCAGTACTTC.

The chain joins TRBV28 to TRBJ1-1, with 9 bases that match TRBD1. Germline-derived CDR1 and CDR2 are MDHEN and SYDVKM. This CDR3 is 15 amino acids long. V was pared by 4 bases and J by 7 bases, with 10 bases of the junction left unmatched. The CDR3 DNA follows: TGTGCCAGCAGTTCCTACGGGACAGGGAACTTTGAAGCTTTCTTT. Translation gives CASSSYGTGNFEAFF.

This clone was counted between two and nine times. The genes are TRBV2 and TRBJ2-7, with 11 bases that match TRBD1. With 4 bases clipped from V and 6 bases from J, the junction kept 5 bases outside the gene matches. The CDR3 has 14 amino acids. Germline V gene sequence: CDR1 SNHLY, CDR2 FYNNEI. In nucleotides, the CDR3 is TGTGCCAGCAGTGGGACAGGGGGCACGATCGAGCAGTACTTC. Protein sequence: CASSGTGGTIEQYF.

This clone has only a few counts. The rearrangement joins TRBV14 to TRBJ1-6; 7 nucleotides match TRBD1. The CDR3 length is 14 residues. J lost 7 bases, V lost 7 bases, and 7 bases had no gene match. Germline-derived CDR1 and CDR2 are SGHDN and FVKESK. The CDR3 region is CASTTGTVNSPLHF. CDR3 nucleotide sequence: TGTGCCAGCACCACCGGGACAGTCAATTCACCCCTCCACTTT.

Note on this clone: This same CDR3 is encoded by further DNA sequences in the sample. The chain is built from TRBV19 and TRBJ1-2; 11 positions agree with TRBD1. Per germline, CDR1 LNHDA and CDR2 SQIVND (reference sequence). The CDR3 totals 14 residues. V gave up 3 bases and J gave up 4 bases; unmatched junction bases: 1. The CDR3 here is CASSIGTGGYGYTF. The CDR3 DNA sequence: TGTGCCAGTAGTATTGGGACAGGGGGCTATGGCTACACCTTC.

This sequence joins TRBV7-9 and TRBJ2-2, with 11 bases identical to TRBD2. This CDR3 is 18 amino acids long. V lost 5 bases to trimming and J lost 2 bases; unmatched junction nucleotides: 10. CDR1 and CDR2 from the germline V gene are SEHNR and FQNEAQ (reference sequence). This CDR3 is CASSIGDGTSGNTGELFF. As DNA, the CDR3 is TGTGCCAGCAGCATAGGGGACGGGACTAGCGGAAACACCGGGGAGCTGTTTTTT. Full variable domain (missing parts from reference TRBV7-9 and TRBJ2-2): DTGVSQNPRHKITKRGQNVTFRCDPISEHNRLYWYRQTLGQGPEFLTYFQNEAQLEKSRLLSDRFSAERPKGSFSTLEIQRTEQGDSAMYLCASSIGDGTSGNTGELFFGEGSRLTVL.

The chain employs TRBV27 and TRBJ2-7; 10 positions agree with TRBD2. With V trimmed by 4 bases and J by 3 bases, 3 bases remained unmatched. Germline V lookup: CDR1 MNHEY, CDR2 SMNVEV (reference sequence). CDR3 length: 14 residues. CDR3 coding DNA: TGTGCCAGCAGTTCCTCTAGCGGGAGCTACGAGCAGTACTTC. Residues: CASSSSSGSYEQYF.